This TCR beta chain is drawn from a study of blood T cell repertoires in COVID-19 (dated by TCRdb to about 2020). For the study in its entirety: Collaborator samples came from the United States, Italy and Spain and covered acute and convalescent phases of COVID-19. The material from the prospective study consisted of cDNA or gDNA derived from T cells, B-cell-depleted T cells, or PBMCs. Deeply sampled blood TCRbeta repertoires from subjects exposed to, actively infected with, or recovered from COVID-19 were included in the dataset. The repertoires were released in a freely available public database intended as a resource for research on the immune response to SARS-CoV-2. The samples were drawn from the first 160 participants of the ongoing ImmuneRACE study and from some 1,300 subjects provided by 6 global collaborators. Sample metadata almost always included a de-identified subject ID, COVID-19 status, age in years and sex. HLA class I and class II types, where available, came from metadata supplied by the sample provider rather than from assay-based typing.

The collaborating institutions used their own protocols to collect whole blood in K2EDTA tubes. For TCRbeta analysis, collaborator samples were shipped as frozen whole blood, as isolated PBMCs, or as DNA extracted from either sample type. TCRbeta CDR3 regions were amplified from genomic DNA using the immunoSEQ Assay, a bias-controlled multiplex PCR. The original methods were these. Nucleated cell counts per sample were estimated from amplification of reference gene primers within the assay. Sequence reads were collapsed and filtered to measure the absolute abundance of every unique TCRbeta CDR3 rearrangement. For each sample, productive Simpson clonality was calculated by taking the square root of Simpson's diversity index across productive rearrangements. Not all clones reach the TCRdb copy of this immuneACCESS table, which keeps in-frame sequences only. Checked studies attribute under half of the gap to unresolved V genes and leave the rest unexplained. The V and J calls and clone size come from that table; D and trimming were worked out from the DNA. The sample contains 100,000 to 120,000 clones, about four fifths of them found a single time. Of the sample, 15% to 17% is held by the ten largest clones.

General conclusions and limits of the study: The amount of clinical and demographic metadata varied by source and participant and was provided uncurated.

Remarks on this clone: Its specific antigen is unknown. The input lacks base qualities; no much larger clone sits a single base away.

The TCR originated in a woman aged 80 or older with acute or convalescent COVID-19. The specimen was peripheral blood.

The DNA sequence follows: TGTGCCAGCAGCCAAGATCAGAATACCCCCAATGAGCAGTTCTTC. This sequence encodes CASSQDQNTPNEQFF. The sequence is built from TRBV3-1 (or the pseudogene TRBV3-2) and TRBJ2-1; the D gene remains uncertain. CDR1 is given as LGHDT and CDR2 as YNNKEL, both from the germline V gene (reference sequence). V loses 0 bases of germline sequence and J loses 6 bases, and the interval between the two ends is 12 bases. The CDR3 runs 15 residues from the cysteine to the phenylalanine. Only the CDR3 portion is preserved as DNA: 45 bases, with reading frame beginning at the first base.